These 30 T cell receptor beta chains were all obtained from the same sample, sequenced in a study of blood T cell repertoires in COVID-19. Libraries were prepared by immunoSEQ multiplex PCR; TCRdb keeps only in-frame clonotypes and omits some of them. Among about 190,000 clones listed, roughly 84% were seen once. The source material was peripheral blood. The receptor source for this set is a human donor in a cohort sampled during active COVID-19.

The J gene is TRBJ1-2, the V gene TRBV5-1; no firm D call. The germline V gene has CDR1 SGHRS and CDR2 YFSETQ. Trimming left V 1 base short and J 6 bases short, with 16 bases between. CDR3 length equals 15 residues. CDR3 coding DNA: TGCGCCAGCAGCTTGAACCCAAGCCTTCTACATGGCTACACCTTC. Amino acids: CASSLNPSLLHGYTF.

The V and J genes are TRBV3-1 (or the pseudogene TRBV3-2) and TRBJ1-4, with 8 positions matching TRBD1. CDR3 size: 14 residues. The J segment lost 7 bases and the V segment lost 5 bases, leaving 6 bases of the junction unmatched. CDR1 is LGHDT, CDR2 YNNKEL, per germline (reference sequence). The CDR3 spells CASSRTGGAEKLFF. DNA of the CDR3: TGTGCCAGCAGCAGAACAGGGGGAGCTGAAAAACTGTTTTTT.

The CDR3 is CASSGRGTGELFF. CDR3 sequence (DNA): TGTGCCAGCAGTGGCCGGGGCACCGGGGAGCTGTTTTTT. The chain carries TRBV2 and TRBJ2-2, with D perhaps matching TRBD2 (5 bases). The CDR3 sequence is 13 residues long. Germline loops: CDR1 SNHLY, CDR2 FYNNEI. Trimming took off 4 bases at V and 4 bases at J, with 7 bases between the two ends.

The chain joins TRBV18 to TRBJ2-5; D might be TRBD2 (6 bases). Trimming pared 3 bases from V and 2 bases from J, leaving 13 bases between. Germline V gene data show CDR1 as KGHSH and CDR2 as LQKENI. CDR3 size: 15 residues. The CDR3 here is CASSPAGQPQETQYF. The CDR3, as DNA: TGTGCCAGCTCACCCGCGGGGCAGCCTCAAGAGACCCAGTACTTC.

The chain recombines TRBV27 with TRBJ2-2; TRBD1 agrees at 10 bases. Germline V gene sequence: CDR1 MNHEY, CDR2 SMNVEV (reference sequence). V was clipped by 3 bases and J by 7 bases; unmatched bases: 8. CDR3 length: 16 residues. CDR3 DNA: TGTGCCAGCAGTTTCGTCTGGACAGGGGGTCTCGGGGAGCTGTTTTTT. Its protein is CASSFVWTGGLGELFF.

This rearrangement joins TRBV5-1 to TRBJ2-1, with D maybe TRBD2 (6 bases). V lost 7 bases and J lost 0, with 17 bases in between. The CDR3 has 16 amino acids. CDR1 and CDR2 (germline): SGHRS, YFSETQ. Here the CDR3 reads CASARPAGSSYNEQFF. The CDR3 DNA follows: TGCGCCAGCGCTCGGCCGGCGGGAAGCTCCTACAATGAGCAGTTCTTC.

This clone was seen ten or more times. The chain is built from TRBV5-1 and TRBJ2-6; D possibly corresponds to TRBD1 (6 bases). The CDR3 is 15 residues long. The germline gives CDR1 SGHRS, CDR2 YFSETQ. Deletions cut 4 bases from V and 2 bases from J, with 10 bases between. DNA of the CDR3: TGCGCCAGCAGCGCCGGACAGCCTGGGGCCAACGTCCTGACTTTC. Translation gives CASSAGQPGANVLTF. Together with reference TRBV5-1 and TRBJ2-6, the CDR3 gives the full variable domain: KAGVTQTPRYLIKTRGQQVTLSCSPISGHRSVSWYQQTPGQGLQFLFEYFSETQRNKGNFPGRFSGRQFSNSRSEMNVSTLELGDSALYLCASSAGQPGANVLTFGAGSRLTVL.

The rearrangement links TRBV7-2 to TRBJ1-5; D possibly corresponds to TRBD1 (6 bases). Trimming removed 5 bases at V and 2 bases at J, with 13 bases between. CDR3 length equals 15 residues. Germline CDR1 and CDR2: SGHTA and FQGNSA. CDR3 coding DNA: TGTGCCAGCAGCATACAGGGTACAGGCAATCAGCCCCAGCATTTT. Translation: CASSIQGTGNQPQHF.

The chain recombines TRBV28 with TRBJ2-7, with D perhaps TRBD2 (5 bases). V lost 2 bases, J lost 3 bases, and 11 bases lay in between. The CDR3 sequence is 14 residues long. Germline assignment: CDR1 MDHEN and CDR2 SYDVKM. CDR3 region: CASSLIEAGYEQYF. The DNA of the CDR3 is TGTGCCAGCAGTTTAATTGAGGCGGGCTACGAGCAGTACTTC.

The V and J genes are TRBV12-3 or TRBV12-4 and TRBJ1-2, with D possibly being TRBD1 (6 bases). This CDR3 spans 13 amino acids. With 3 bases removed from V and 5 bases from J, the gap between germline ends came to 10 bases. CDR3: CASSFRDTYGYTF. CDR3 in DNA: TGTGCCAGCAGTTTCCGGGACACTTATGGCTACACCTTC.

The V and J genes are TRBV25-1 and TRBJ2-2; tentatively, D is TRBD1 (6 bases). The CDR3 length is 14 residues. CDR1 and CDR2 (germline): MGHDK, SYGVNS. Trimming removed 10 bases from V and 3 bases from J, with 15 bases in between. CDR3 loop: CATTGNVDTGELFF. CDR3 DNA sequence: TGTGCCACCACAGGGAATGTCGACACCGGGGAGCTGTTTTTT.

The chain employs TRBV27 and TRBJ1-3; D ambiguous. The CDR3 is made up of 13 amino acids. Deletions cut 2 bases from V and 4 bases from J, with 6 bases between. The V gene's germline CDR1 is MNHEY and CDR2 SMNVEV (reference sequence). Here the CDR3 reads CASSLAGGNTIYF. CDR3 DNA sequence: TGTGCCAGCAGTTTAGCCGGGGGAAACACCATATATTTT.

The chain recombines TRBV18 with TRBJ1-1; tentative D call: TRBD1 (6 bases). Per the germline V gene, CDR1 is KGHSH and CDR2 is LQKENI. Trimming took off 1 base at V and 5 bases at J, with 17 bases between the two ends. The CDR3 has 16 amino acids. The CDR3 sequence is CASSPRKNQGSTEAFF. CDR3 DNA: TGTGCCAGCTCACCACGAAAGAACCAGGGGTCAACTGAAGCTTTCTTT. The full variable domain, rest sourced from reference TRBV18 and TRBJ1-1, is NAGVMQNPRHLVRRRGQEARLRCSPMKGHSHVYWYRQLPEEGLKFMVYLQKENIIDESGMPKERFSAEFPKEGPSILRIQQVVRGDSAAYFCASSPRKNQGSTEAFFGQGTRLTVV.

The genes are TRBV29-1 and TRBJ2-7; TRBD1 agrees at 9 bases. CDR3 length: 13 amino acids. The germline V gene encodes CDR1 SQVTM and CDR2 ANQGSEA. Germline trimming cut 7 bases from V and 6 bases from J; bases unmatched to any gene: 10. The DNA of the CDR3 is TGCAGCGCGACCCGGACAGGGGATCCCGAGCAGTACTTC. Amino acid sequence: CSATRTGDPEQYF.

This CDR3 reads CASSQQGASYEQYF. The CDR3 DNA reads as TGTGCCAGTAGTCAGCAGGGGGCTTCCTACGAGCAGTACTTC. The chain joins TRBV19 to TRBJ2-7, with 8 positions matching TRBD1. The V gene end was trimmed by 5 bases and the J gene end by 1 base; junction bases not matched to a gene: 4. This CDR3 comprises 14 residues. Germline CDR1 LNHDA, CDR2 SQIVND (reference sequence).

The chain carries TRBV24-1 and TRBJ2-5, with D possibly matching TRBD2 (5 bases). The CDR3 is 13 amino acids. Per germline, CDR1 KGHDR and CDR2 SFDVKD. V was trimmed by 3 bases and J by 4 bases, leaving 8 bases between them. In DNA form, the CDR3 reads TGTGCCACCAGTGATCGGAGGAGAGAGACCCAGTACTTC. Protein sequence: CATSDRRRETQYF.

This clone was found many times. V usage is TRBV4-2 and J usage is TRBJ1-5; D uncertain. The V and J ends lost 5 bases and 3 bases respectively, with 8 bases between them. The CDR3 contains 13 residues. Germline V CDR1 and CDR2: LGHNA, YNFKEQ. CDR3 in DNA: TGTGCCAGCAGCGAAACAACCAATCAGCCCCAGCATTTT. Protein sequence: CASSETTNQPQHF.

The rearrangement uses TRBV7-3 and TRBJ1-4; 10 bases match TRBD1. The CDR3 has 15 residues. V gave up 5 bases and J gave up 6 bases; unmatched junction bases: 6. The germline V gene has CDR1 SGHTA and CDR2 FQGTGA. The CDR3 DNA follows: TGTGCCAGCAGCCGCACCGGGACAGGGGATGAAAAACTGTTTTTT. This codes for CASSRTGTGDEKLFF.

The chain uses TRBV18 and TRBJ2-5; tentatively, D is TRBD1 (6 bases). Germline V CDR1 and CDR2: KGHSH, LQKENI. The CDR3 is 16 residues long. V lost 1 base, J lost 2 bases, and 14 bases lay in between. The CDR3 DNA follows: TGTGCCAGCTCACCACGTTACAGGGTTAGGCAAGAGACCCAGTACTTC. As protein: CASSPRYRVRQETQYF.

The chain links TRBV3-1 (or the pseudogene TRBV3-2) to TRBJ1-4, with D maybe TRBD1 (6 bases). This CDR3 region has 16 residues. Trimming cost V 2 bases and J 3 bases, with 13 bases left between them. Germline V gives CDR1 LGHDT, CDR2 YNNKEL (reference sequence). CDR3 nucleotide sequence: TGTGCCAGCAGCCAAAGGGGGAGCCGGTCTAATGAAAAACTGTTTTTT. It yields the protein CASSQRGSRSNEKLFF.

This chain uses TRBV5-1 with TRBJ2-1; possibly TRBD2 for D (5 bases). V dropped 0 bases and J dropped 10 bases, with 14 bases sitting between them. The CDR3 is made up of 14 amino acids. The germline V gene has CDR1 SGHRS and CDR2 YFSETQ. CDR3 residues: CASSLAEGTWEQFF. The CDR3 coding sequence is TGCGCCAGCAGCTTGGCCGAGGGTACTTGGGAGCAGTTCTTC.

V is TRBV27 and J is TRBJ2-5; 9 bases align to TRBD1. The CDR3 is made up of 16 amino acids. Germline lookup yields CDR1 MNHEY and CDR2 SMNVEV (reference sequence). V shed 5 bases, J shed 3 bases, and the junction held 10 bases outside the gene matches. CDR3 residues: CASSPVQGAGKETQYF. In nucleotides, the CDR3 is TGTGCCAGCAGTCCAGTACAGGGGGCTGGAAAAGAGACCCAGTACTTC.

The chain employs TRBV5-1 and TRBJ2-5, with 10 bases that match TRBD1. Trimming at V came to 1 base and at J to 2 bases, leaving 2 bases not matched to a gene. The CDR3 extends over 15 amino acids. The germline V gene has CDR1 SGHRS and CDR2 YFSETQ. CDR3 loop: CASSLWTGGQETQYF. In DNA, the CDR3 is TGCGCCAGCAGCTTGTGGACAGGGGGGCAAGAGACCCAGTACTTC.

In DNA form, the CDR3 reads TGTGCCAGCAGCCTTCAGCCTCAGGGGCTCTATGGCTACACCTTC. Translating gives CASSLQPQGLYGYTF. V gene TRBV4-2 combines with J gene TRBJ1-2; a possible D gene is TRBD1 (6 bases). V was shortened by 4 bases and J by 4 bases, with 16 bases between the two germline ends. The V gene's germline CDR1 is LGHNA and CDR2 YNFKEQ. This CDR3 contains 15 residues.

CDR3 in DNA: TGCGCCAGCAGCTTGTCGTCGGTCGGTAGCCATAATTCACCCCTCCACTTT. Protein product: CASSLSSVGSHNSPLHF. The gene calls are TRBV5-1 and TRBJ1-6; no reliable D call. Germline V gene data show CDR1 as SGHRS and CDR2 as YFSETQ. V dropped 1 base and J dropped 5 bases, with 16 bases sitting between them. The length of the CDR3 is 17 residues.

This clone was seen a few times. The rearrangement links TRBV18 to TRBJ2-5; 7 positions agree with TRBD1. Germline V gene lookup returns CDR1 KGHSH and CDR2 LQKENI. With V trimmed by 0 bases and J by 2 bases, 9 bases remained unmatched. This CDR3 contains 17 residues. The DNA for the CDR3 is TGTGCCAGCTCACCACCGTTAGGGGGCTTAGGACAAGAGACCCAGTACTTC. Residues: CASSPPLGGLGQETQYF. The full variable domain, completed using reference TRBV18 and TRBJ2-5, is NAGVMQNPRHLVRRRGQEARLRCSPMKGHSHVYWYRQLPEEGLKFMVYLQKENIIDESGMPKERFSAEFPKEGPSILRIQQVVRGDSAAYFCASSPPLGGLGQETQYFGPGTRLLVL.

The genes are TRBV2 and TRBJ2-3; D might be TRBD1 (6 bases). V gave up 6 bases and J gave up 2 bases, with 9 bases separating them. The CDR3 totals 13 residues. The V gene's germline CDR1 is SNHLY and CDR2 FYNNEI. The CDR3 loop is CASSWGLTDTQYF. CDR3 DNA sequence: TGTGCCAGCAGCTGGGGGCTCACAGATACGCAGTATTTT.

This chain uses TRBV5-1 with TRBJ2-2; 7 bases align to TRBD2. V was clipped by 3 bases and J by 2 bases; unmatched bases: 7. Germline V lookup: CDR1 SGHRS, CDR2 YFSETQ. The CDR3 is made up of 16 amino acids. The DNA of the CDR3 is TGCGCCAGCAGCTCCGCTAGCGGTTTAAACACCGGGGAGCTGTTTTTT. Protein sequence: CASSSASGLNTGELFF.

The rearrangement joins TRBV28 to TRBJ1-1, with D unclear. Germline V lookup: CDR1 MDHEN, CDR2 SYDVKM. Deletions cut 3 bases from V and 4 bases from J, with 12 bases between. The CDR3 extends over 14 amino acids. The CDR3 nucleotides read TGTGCCAGCAGTTTCATTCCCGGGAGCACTGAAGCTTTCTTT. Translated, it gives CASSFIPGSTEAFF.

The chain employs TRBV5-1 and TRBJ2-2, with 10 bases fitting TRBD1. CDR3 length: 16 amino acids. Germline CDR1 and CDR2: SGHRS and YFSETQ. V was pared by 4 bases and J by 7 bases, with 10 bases of the junction left unmatched. The CDR3 region has the DNA TGCGCCAGCAGCACTTCAGGGACAGGGGCAGGCGGGGAGCTGTTTTTT. Amino acid sequence: CASSTSGTGAGGELFF.